These 5 T cell receptor beta chains originate from one sample sequenced in a study of T cell repertoires in cytomegalovirus infection. Via MiXCR, TCRdb re-called the reads, giving one row per CDR3 protein. The sample comprises about 300,000 distinct CDR3 sequences, approximately 10% of which are singletons, and less than 3% rests with the top ten. The sample comprised PBMCs. Receptor source: a human donor in good health (CMV status not recorded). Some clones in this sample may be carry-over from other donors' samples.

This clonotype occurred a few times. V usage is TRBV9 and J usage is TRBJ1-5, with a tentative D call TRBD1 (5 bases). The germline V gene encodes CDR1 SGDLS and CDR2 YYNGEE. Trimming cost V 4 bases and J 8 bases, with 16 bases left between them. The CDR3 sequence is 14 residues long. CDR3 DNA: TGTGCCAGCAGCCCGGGGGGTTATGGTGAGCCCCAGCATTTT. Translated: CASSPGGYGEPQHF. Filled out from reference TRBV9 and TRBJ1-5, the complete variable domain reads DSGVTQTPKHLITATGQRVTLRCSPRSGDLSVYWYQQSLDQGLQFLIQYYNGEERAKGNILERFSAQQFPDLHSELNLSSLELGDSALYFCASSPGGYGEPQHFGDGTRLSIL.

The sample holds many counts of this clonotype. CDR3 nucleotide sequence: TGTGCCAGCAGCTTAGGCGGCCCGAACACTGAAGCTTTCTTT. Protein product: CASSLGGPNTEAFF. The chain recombines TRBV7-2 with TRBJ1-1; D is uncertain. Germline assignment: CDR1 SGHTA and CDR2 FQGNSA. The V end was cut by 1 base, the J end by 1 base, with 7 bases between. This CDR3 region has 14 residues.

At least ten counts were recorded for this clonotype. The chain has TRBV2 and TRBJ1-1; possibly TRBD1 for D (5 bases). Germline V CDR1 and CDR2: SNHLY, FYNNEI. With 1 base removed from V and 3 bases from J, the gap between germline ends came to 9 bases. The CDR3 is 14 amino acids. CDR3 nucleotide sequence: TGTGCCAGCAGTGAAGAAGGGACTGACACTGAAGCTTTCTTT. Its protein is CASSEEGTDTEAFF.

The V and J genes are TRBV20-1 and TRBJ2-1, with 8 positions matching TRBD2. V lost 6 bases to trimming and J lost 6 bases; unmatched junction nucleotides: 10. In germline, CDR1 is DFQATT, CDR2 SNEGSKA (reference sequence). This CDR3 spans 14 amino acids. The CDR3 reads CSARPPGTSNEQFF. The CDR3 DNA reads as TGCAGTGCGCGTCCCCCCGGGACTAGCAATGAGCAGTTCTTC.

The chain's CDR3 is CASRTGTAATNEKLFF. CDR3 nucleotide sequence: TGTGCCAGCAGGACCGGGACGGCTGCAACTAATGAAAAACTGTTTTTT. V and J are TRBV6-5 and TRBJ1-4, with D maybe TRBD1 (5 bases). The germline V and J ends were trimmed by 6 bases and 0 bases, with 14 bases remaining between them. CDR3 length equals 16 residues. Germline-derived CDR1 and CDR2 are MNHEY and SVGAGI.